This passage covers 17 T cell receptor beta chains from one sample sequenced in a study of T cells in localized non-small cell lung cancer. Profiling relied on immunoSEQ multiplex PCR, and the TCRdb table lists in-frame clones only, not all of them. Among 15,000 to 20,000 clones listed, roughly 83% were seen once. The sample consisted of peripheral blood, taken before any cancer treatment. The source is a man aged 40 to 70 with stage I lung adenocarcinoma.

The chain links TRBV10-1 to TRBJ2-4; possible D gene TRBD1, 6 bases. The germline V gene encodes CDR1 WNHNN and CDR2 SYGVQD (reference sequence). The CDR3 has 13 amino acids. Trimming removed 6 bases from V and 15 bases from J, with 21 bases in between. The CDR3 loop is CASSEGPGDPRYF. CDR3 DNA sequence: TGCGCCAGCAGCGAGGGGCCAGGGGACCCTCGGTACTTC.

CDR3 in DNA: TGTGCCAGCAGCCCCGGGGTGAGGTTCGGAAACACCATATATTTT. It codes for CASSPGVRFGNTIYF. This chain uses TRBV9 with TRBJ1-3; D is unresolved. Germline lookup yields CDR1 SGDLS and CDR2 YYNGEE. There are 15 residues in the CDR3. The ends were cut back, 4 bases at V and 4 bases at J, with 15 bases in the middle.

The rearrangement joins TRBV27 to TRBJ2-3, with 9 bases that match TRBD2. From germline, CDR1 is MNHEY and CDR2 SMNVEV (reference sequence). The ends lost 6 bases at V and 6 bases at J; junction bases unmatched: 13. The CDR3 has 16 amino acids. CDR3 in amino acids: CASSDIQRGAWDTQYF. DNA for the CDR3: TGTGCCAGCAGCGATATCCAGCGGGGGGCCTGGGATACGCAGTATTTT.

The chain carries TRBV7-2 and TRBJ2-5; 7 nucleotides match TRBD2. This CDR3 is built from 15 residues. V was clipped by 7 bases and J by 5 bases; unmatched bases: 13. CDR1 SGHTA and CDR2 FQGNSA come from the germline V gene. CDR3 in DNA: TGTGCCAGCACCAAATACCTCGGGGGGTCTGAGACCCAGTACTTC. Translating gives CASTKYLGGSETQYF.

The chain joins TRBV19 to TRBJ2-7; D is perhaps TRBD1 (5 bases). Looked up from germline, CDR1 is LNHDA and CDR2 is SQIVND (reference sequence). The CDR3 has 14 residues. Trimming removed 5 bases at V and 0 bases at J, with 11 bases between. As DNA, the CDR3 is TGTGCCAGTAGTCCAACACAGGTCTCCTACGAGCAGTACTTC. Its protein is CASSPTQVSYEQYF.

The chain has TRBV10-3 and TRBJ2-7, with D unresolved. The V gene lost 6 bases and the J gene lost 1 base, with 10 bases spanning the gap. Germline loops: CDR1 ENHRY, CDR2 SYGVKD. The CDR3 consists of 13 residues. CDR3 amino acids: CAIRGHDSYEQYF. The CDR3 nucleotides are TGTGCCATCAGGGGCCATGATTCCTACGAGCAGTACTTC.

The gene calls are TRBV19 and TRBJ1-2, with TRBD1 as a possible D gene (6 bases). V dropped 7 bases and J dropped 6 bases, with 15 bases sitting between them. Germline-derived CDR1 and CDR2 are LNHDA and SQIVND (reference sequence). This CDR3 spans 13 amino acids. The CDR3 reads CASNYGTKDGYTF. The CDR3 nucleotides read TGTGCCAGTAATTACGGGACAAAGGATGGCTACACCTTC.

The J gene is TRBJ2-1, the V gene TRBV7-9, with D unresolved. Deletions cut 4 bases from V and 1 base from J, with 17 bases between. Germline assignment: CDR1 SEHNR and CDR2 FQNEAQ (reference sequence). There are 17 residues in the CDR3. The CDR3 DNA sequence: TGTGCCAGCAGCTCCTTATTGGGCAGTTATTCCTACAATGAGCAGTTCTTC. This codes for CASSSLLGSYSYNEQFF.

The rearrangement joins TRBV7-2 to TRBJ2-1; maybe TRBD1 (5 bases). The CDR3 totals 15 residues. V lost 0 bases, J lost 6 bases, and 12 bases lay in between. The V gene's germline CDR1 is SGHTA and CDR2 FQGNSA. In DNA, the CDR3 is TGTGCCAGCAGCTTAGCCCAGGGTAGCATCAATGAGCAGTTCTTC. Residues: CASSLAQGSINEQFF.

The chain combines TRBV28 with TRBJ1-2; 7 nucleotides line up with TRBD1. CDR1 is MDHEN, CDR2 SYDVKM, per germline. The CDR3 is 16 residues long. V lost 3 bases and J lost 1; bases outside the gene matches: 8. The CDR3 region has the DNA TGTGCCAGCAGTTTTAGCCCCAGGGGGTTTAACTATGGCTACACCTTC. Protein: CASSFSPRGFNYGYTF.

The chain links TRBV9 to TRBJ2-3; a weak D match, TRBD1 (5 bases). The CDR3 loop spans 16 amino acids. The V and J ends lost 2 bases and 0 bases respectively, with 13 bases between them. Germline CDR1 SGDLS, CDR2 YYNGEE. As DNA, the CDR3 is TGTGCCAGCAGCGTGACAGAATTCCATAGCACAGATACGCAGTATTTT. It codes for CASSVTEFHSTDTQYF.

This chain links TRBV19 with TRBJ1-5; D possibly corresponds to TRBD1 (6 bases). Germline V gene sequence: CDR1 LNHDA, CDR2 SQIVND (reference sequence). The CDR3 has 14 amino acids. Deletions cut 5 bases from V and 4 bases from J, with 12 bases between. The CDR3 bases are TGTGCCAGTAGTTCGTGGGGGCTGAATCAGCCCCAGCATTTT. This codes for CASSSWGLNQPQHF.

The V and J genes are TRBV28 and TRBJ1-1; D gene ambiguous. V was shortened by 5 bases and J by 1 base, with 14 bases between the two germline ends. This CDR3 has 15 amino acids. CDR1 and CDR2 (germline): MDHEN, SYDVKM. The chain's CDR3 is CASSPPDGTNTEAFF. For the CDR3, the DNA is TGTGCCAGCAGTCCTCCAGACGGTACGAACACTGAAGCTTTCTTT.

The chain employs TRBV23-1 and TRBJ2-3; no definite D call. TRBV23-1 has ORF status, its function being uncertain. This CDR3 contains 15 residues. The V and J ends lost 6 bases and 4 bases respectively, with 17 bases between them. CDR3 residues: CASRPRSPQADTQYF. CDR3 nucleotide sequence: TGCGCCAGCAGGCCCCGCTCCCCTCAAGCAGATACGCAGTATTTT.

This clone appeared once. The chain links TRBV29-1 to TRBJ1-2; 9 positions match TRBD1. Germline loops: CDR1 SQVTM, CDR2 ANQGSEA. This CDR3 comprises 13 residues. After removal of 3 bases from V and 12 bases from J, the junction contained 11 bases not matched to a gene. CDR3 DNA: TGCAGCGTTGACGACGGACAGGGGTATGTCGACACCTTC. It encodes CSVDDGQGYVDTF.

The chain couples TRBV2 to TRBJ1-2; 7 bases match TRBD1. V was clipped by 1 base and J by 8 bases; unmatched bases: 7. There are 14 residues in the CDR3. Germline CDR1 reads SNHLY; CDR2 reads FYNNEI. The CDR3: CASSEGEGARGYTF. CDR3 coding DNA: TGTGCCAGCAGTGAAGGGGAGGGGGCGCGAGGCTACACCTTC.

The chain couples TRBV5-6 to TRBJ1-4; 7 bases map to TRBD1. The CDR3 length is 15 residues. V gave up 4 bases and J gave up 8 bases; unmatched junction bases: 11. The germline gives CDR1 SGHDT, CDR2 YYEEEE. CDR3 amino acids: CASSTWDRPAEKLFF. DNA of the CDR3: TGTGCCAGCAGCACATGGGACAGACCGGCCGAAAAACTGTTTTTT.